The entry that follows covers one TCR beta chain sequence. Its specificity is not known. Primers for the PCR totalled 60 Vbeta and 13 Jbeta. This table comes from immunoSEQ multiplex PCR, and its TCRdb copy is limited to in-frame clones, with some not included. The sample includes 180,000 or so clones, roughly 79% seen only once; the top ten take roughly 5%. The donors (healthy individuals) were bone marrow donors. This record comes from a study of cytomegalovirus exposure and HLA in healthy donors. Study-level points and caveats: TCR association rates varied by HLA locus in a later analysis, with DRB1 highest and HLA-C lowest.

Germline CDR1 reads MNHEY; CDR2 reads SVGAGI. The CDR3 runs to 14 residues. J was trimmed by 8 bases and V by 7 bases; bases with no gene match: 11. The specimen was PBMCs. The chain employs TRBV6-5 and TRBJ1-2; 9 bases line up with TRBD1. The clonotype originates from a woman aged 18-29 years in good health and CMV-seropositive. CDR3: CASIPFGTGKGYTF. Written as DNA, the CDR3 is TGTGCCAGCATCCCGTTTGGGACAGGGAAAGGCTACACCTTC.